Below, 5 T cell receptor beta chains from the same sample are listed, as sequenced in a study of molecular identifiers for immune sequencing clone quantification. TCRdb used MiXCR to reprocess the PCR reads, holding one entry per CDR3 protein. The data contain over 600,000 distinct CDR3 sequences, 15% to 20% of them singletons. The sample consisted of naive CD8+ T cells from blood, with Jurkat cell RNA spiked in. Subset reported: FACS-sorted CD8+CD4-CCR7+CD45RA+ naive T cells. These receptors all stem from a human donor in good health. Some libraries in this study had Jurkat cell RNA spiked in.

At least ten counts were recorded for this clonotype. The junction shows a germline mismatch at one end, possibly a read error. V usage is TRBV29-1 and J usage is TRBJ1-1; D remains unclear. Germline V gene data show CDR1 as SQVTM and CDR2 as ANQGSEA. This CDR3 comprises 13 residues. As DNA, the CDR3 is TGCAGCGTTGACGACGGCGGGAACGCTGAAGCTTTCTTT. It translates to CSVDDGGNAEAFF.

This clonotype was observed at least ten times. A read error may produce the germline difference seen at one junction end. The chain carries TRBV9 and TRBJ1-2; D uncertain. The germline V gene has CDR1 SGDLS and CDR2 YYNGEE. This CDR3 spans 13 amino acids. The CDR3 loop reads CASSVEGPMATSF. The CDR3 coding sequence is TGTGCCAGCAGCGTAGAGGGCCCAATGGCTACTAGCTTC.

In its sample, this clonotype was seen a few times. The J gene is TRBJ2-7, the V gene TRBV4-1; D unresolved. The CDR3 length is 14 residues. The germline V and J ends were trimmed by 2 bases and 3 bases, with 11 bases remaining between them. Germline values: CDR1 MGHRA, CDR2 YSYEKL. DNA of the CDR3: TGCGCCAGCAGCCAATCGTGGCAGGTCTACGAGCAGTACTTC. Amino acids: CASSQSWQVYEQYF.

Concerning this clonotype itself: It may be a read error: a sequence one base away is much more abundant. This chain uses TRBV6-5 with TRBJ1-1, with unresolved D. CDR1 and CDR2 from the germline V gene are MNHEY and SVGAGI. The CDR3 contains 14 residues. CDR3 amino acids: CASSFRTLNTEALF. For the CDR3, the DNA is TGTGCCAGCAGTTTTAGGACCCTGAACACTGAAGCTCTCTTT.

To note about this clonotype: A much larger clone is a single base away; this may be a read error. The CDR3 loop reads CACSHKETQYF. The CDR3 nucleotides are TGTGCCTGCAGTCACAAGGAGACCCAGTACTTC. The chain carries TRBV6-2 or TRBV6-3 and TRBJ2-5; D unresolved. This CDR3 is 11 amino acids long. Germline V CDR1 and CDR2: MNHEY, SVGEGT.